The source of this T cell receptor (beta chain) is a study of beta chain features in type 1 diabetes. The study's findings and limits: More deletions and fewer insertions at VDJ junctions were seen in type 1 diabetes patients. Researchers report that Type 1 diabetes patients had moderately but significantly shorter TCRB CDR3s across all four CD4+ subsets. For TCRB rearrangement, an influence of HLA type remained unresolved here.

Points on this clone: The antigen remains unidentified.

Stem cell-like memory, regulatory, central memory and naive CD4+ cells were sorted via CD45RO/CCR7/CD25/CD127/CD95/CD27. The CDR3 extends over 15 amino acids. CDR1 and CDR2 (germline): KGHSH, LQKENI. Trimming cost V 5 bases and J 6 bases; bases outside gene matches: 8. Expressed TCRB transcripts were sequenced, since all the RNA that had been isolated was reverse transcribed. Method: immunoSEQ multiplex PCR; TCRdb's copy keeps in-frame clones and lacks some. In the table there are some 48,000 clones, approximately 40% of which are singletons. This TCR derives from a man younger than 40 with type 1 diabetes. Material: stem cell memory CD4+ T cells from blood. V gene TRBV18 combines with J gene TRBJ2-1; 9 bases fit TRBD2. The CDR3: CASSMGGRAINEQFF. The DNA of the CDR3 is TGTGCCAGCTCAATGGGCGGGAGGGCCATCAATGAGCAGTTCTTC.